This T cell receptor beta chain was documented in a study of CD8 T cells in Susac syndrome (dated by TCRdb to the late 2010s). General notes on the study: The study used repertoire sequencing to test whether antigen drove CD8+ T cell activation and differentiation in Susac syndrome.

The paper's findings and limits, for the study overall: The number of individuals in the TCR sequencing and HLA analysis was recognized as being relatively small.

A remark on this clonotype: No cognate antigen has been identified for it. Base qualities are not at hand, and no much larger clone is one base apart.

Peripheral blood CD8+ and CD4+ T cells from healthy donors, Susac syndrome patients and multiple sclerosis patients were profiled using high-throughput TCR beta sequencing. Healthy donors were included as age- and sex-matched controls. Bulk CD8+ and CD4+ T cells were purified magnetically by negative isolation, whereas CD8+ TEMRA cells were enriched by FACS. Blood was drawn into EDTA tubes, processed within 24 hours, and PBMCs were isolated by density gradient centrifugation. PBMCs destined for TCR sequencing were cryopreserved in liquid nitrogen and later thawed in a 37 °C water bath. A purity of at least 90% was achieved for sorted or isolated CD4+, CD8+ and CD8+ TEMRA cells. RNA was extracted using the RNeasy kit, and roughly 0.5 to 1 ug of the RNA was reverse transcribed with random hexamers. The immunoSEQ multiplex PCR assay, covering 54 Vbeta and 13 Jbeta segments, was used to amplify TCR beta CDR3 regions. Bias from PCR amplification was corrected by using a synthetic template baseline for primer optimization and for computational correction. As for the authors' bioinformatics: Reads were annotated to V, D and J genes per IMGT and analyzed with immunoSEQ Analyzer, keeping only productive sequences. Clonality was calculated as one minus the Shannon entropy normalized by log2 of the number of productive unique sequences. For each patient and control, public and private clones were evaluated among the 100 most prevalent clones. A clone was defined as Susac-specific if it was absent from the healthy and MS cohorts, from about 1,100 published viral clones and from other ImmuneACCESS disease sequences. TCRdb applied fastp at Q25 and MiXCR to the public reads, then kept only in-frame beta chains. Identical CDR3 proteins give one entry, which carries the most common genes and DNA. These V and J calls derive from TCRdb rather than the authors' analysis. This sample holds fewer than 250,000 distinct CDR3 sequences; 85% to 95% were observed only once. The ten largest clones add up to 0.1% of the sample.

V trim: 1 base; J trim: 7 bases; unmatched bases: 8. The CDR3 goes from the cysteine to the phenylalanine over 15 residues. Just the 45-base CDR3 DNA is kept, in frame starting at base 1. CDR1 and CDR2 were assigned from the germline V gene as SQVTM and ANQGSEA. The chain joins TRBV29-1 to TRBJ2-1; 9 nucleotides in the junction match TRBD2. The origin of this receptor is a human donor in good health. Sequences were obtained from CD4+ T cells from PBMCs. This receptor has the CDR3 CSVEAGGGVGNEQFF. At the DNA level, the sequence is TGCAGCGTTGAAGCGGGCGGGGGGGTAGGGAATGAGCAGTTCTTC.